The 11 T cell receptor beta chains reported below all come from one sample, sequenced in a study of identical twins. TCRdb reprocessed the 5' RACE reads with MiXCR, giving one entry per CDR3 protein. The repertoire includes around 100,000 distinct CDR3 sequences, 5.9% of them detected once, and 10% to 15% sits in the top ten. Sequencing used memory T cells sorted from blood. The receptors were sampled from a woman between 45 and 60 years old in good health.

This clonotype appeared a few times. At one boundary the junction diverges from the germline segment, which might be a read error. The chain is built from TRBV18 and TRBJ1-1; possibly TRBD1 for D (6 bases). The CDR3 totals 14 residues. Germline V gene lookup returns CDR1 KGHSH and CDR2 LQKENI. The CDR3 loop is CASSLTGFGTEVFF. The CDR3 DNA is TGTGCCAGCTCCCTAACAGGGTTCGGCACTGAAGTTTTCTTT.

This clonotype was counted ten times or more. The V and J genes are TRBV18 and TRBJ2-7; TRBD1 is a possible D gene (6 bases). Germline loops: CDR1 KGHSH, CDR2 LQKENI. This CDR3 spans 16 amino acids. Between the trimmed V and J ends, which lost 5 bases and 3 bases, there was a span of 20 bases. CDR3 amino acids: CASSSYSGDMGYEQYF. The CDR3, as DNA: TGTGCCAGCTCATCCTACTCAGGGGATATGGGCTACGAGCAGTACTTC. The full variable domain, in which reference TRBV18 and TRBJ2-7 provide the parts outside the CDR3, is NAGVMQNPRHLVRRRGQEARLRCSPMKGHSHVYWYRQLPEEGLKFMVYLQKENIIDESGMPKERFSAEFPKEGPSILRIQQVVRGDSAAYFCASSSYSGDMGYEQYFGPGTRLTVT.

This clonotype was observed at least ten times. The chain combines TRBV3-1 with TRBJ2-1; a possible D gene is TRBD2 (5 bases). Germline values: CDR1 LGHDT, CDR2 YNNKEL (reference sequence). The CDR3 is 13 residues long. Trimming took off 2 bases at V and 7 bases at J, with 9 bases between the two ends. CDR3 nucleotide sequence: TGTGCCAGCAGCCAAAACGGGATAAATGAGCAGTTCTTC. Translation: CASSQNGINEQFF.

The J gene is TRBJ2-1, the V gene TRBV20-1; 9 positions agree with TRBD2. This CDR3 has 16 residues. Germline CDR1 is DFQATT and CDR2 is SNEGSKA (reference sequence). J gave up 4 bases and V 2 bases, and 9 bases lay outside the gene matches. CDR3 region: CSARLTSGRHYNEQFF. The CDR3 DNA is TGCAGTGCTAGATTAACCAGCGGGAGGCATTACAATGAGCAGTTCTTC.

The J gene is TRBJ2-7, the V gene TRBV2; D unclear. CDR1 is SNHLY and CDR2 is FYNNEI in the germline V gene. Trimming left V 1 base short and J 1 base short, with 11 bases between. The CDR3 spans 15 residues. CDR3 bases: TGTGCCAGCAGTGAAGTAGGGCCCCCATCCTACGAGCAGTACTTC. Residues: CASSEVGPPSYEQYF.

This clonotype was recorded many times. The genes are TRBV12-3 or TRBV12-4 and TRBJ1-1; a weak D match, TRBD1 (5 bases). This CDR3 is 14 amino acids long. Trimming stripped 10 bases from V and 5 bases from J, with 20 bases between. CDR3 DNA: TGTGCCACCTCCCCCCTGCAGGGAGGGACTGAAGCTTTCTTT. This sequence encodes CATSPLQGGTEAFF.

This clonotype was seen many times. This chain connects TRBV10-3 to TRBJ2-1; D gene unclear. Germline lookup yields CDR1 ENHRY and CDR2 SYGVKD. The CDR3 is 11 amino acids. V lost 1 base and J 6 bases, leaving 1 base between the germline ends. The CDR3 spells CAISEFNEQFF. CDR3 coding DNA: TGTGCCATCAGTGAGTTCAATGAGCAGTTCTTC.

A word on this clonotype: A read error is possible here, since a much larger clone lies one base away. The conserved phenylalanine or tryptophan normally closing the CDR3 is absent here, so this likely arose from a read error. This rearrangement joins TRBV28 to TRBJ1-4; maybe TRBD1 (5 bases). From germline, CDR1 is MDHEN and CDR2 SYDVKM. V lost 3 bases to trimming and J lost 4 bases, with 9 bases between them. The CDR3 length is 14 residues. CDR3 loop: CASSFDSHNEKLFS. CDR3 sequence (DNA): TGTGCCAGCAGTTTCGACAGCCATAATGAAAAACTGTTTTCT.

V usage is TRBV20-1 and J usage is TRBJ2-1, with D possibly being TRBD2 (5 bases). Germline loops: CDR1 DFQATT, CDR2 SNEGSKA (reference sequence). The CDR3 spans 17 residues. Trimming took off 0 bases at V and 10 bases at J, with 25 bases between the two ends. CDR3 nucleotide sequence: TGCAGTGCTAGAGATCGGGCGGACTTAATGGCCCTGGGGGAGCAGTTCTTC. Translation gives CSARDRADLMALGEQFF.

This clonotype was seen repeatedly, ten times or more. The rearrangement links TRBV25-1 to TRBJ2-2; the D call may be TRBD1 or TRBD2 (6 bases each). Looked up from germline, CDR1 is MGHDK and CDR2 is SYGVNS. The CDR3 runs to 14 residues. Trimming took off 7 bases at V and 5 bases at J, with 14 bases between the two ends. The CDR3 loop reads CASTPQGRTGELFF. The DNA of the CDR3 is TGTGCCAGCACTCCGCAGGGGAGGACCGGGGAGCTGTTTTTT.

This clonotype was recorded at least ten times. The rearrangement joins TRBV9 to TRBJ2-1; 10 bases are shared with TRBD2. Trimming cost V 4 bases and J 9 bases; bases outside gene matches: 7. This CDR3 is built from 14 residues. Per germline, CDR1 SGDLS and CDR2 YYNGEE. The CDR3 bases are TGTGCCAGCAGCCCCAAGCGGGAGGGCCCTGAGCAGTTCTTC. Amino acid sequence: CASSPKREGPEQFF.